This T cell receptor beta chain stems from a study of OX40 agonist ivuxolimab in advanced cancers. Study summary: Patients were dosed with the agonistic anti-OX40 (CD134) antibody ivuxolimab. Earlier treatment with anti-PD-1, anti-PD-L1 or anti-CTLA-4 was permitted, and 30% to 40% had received some. General study findings and limits: Clonal expansion from baseline to week 6 occurred in both CD4+ and CD8+ T cells. The work left the antigen specificity of expanded peripheral T cells undetermined.

The repertoire was sequenced with immunoSEQ multiplex PCR; TCRdb's copy has only in-frame clones and lacks some. The table shows fewer than 90,000 clones, with about 90% occurring only once. CDR3 length: 15 amino acids. The ends lost 3 bases at V and 2 bases at J; junction bases unmatched: 3. The germline gives CDR1 SGHTA, CDR2 FQGNSA. Note on this clone: Its specificity is unknown.

The receptor comes from an adult with an advanced solid tumor such as melanoma, head and neck, liver or kidney cancer. This sample comprised CD4+ or CD8+ T cells sorted from blood, obtained in a trial of the OX40 agonist ivuxolimab. The chain combines TRBV7-2 with TRBJ2-3; TRBD2 matches at 9 bases. The CDR3 coding sequence is TGTGCCAGCAGCTTTAGCGGGGGTCACACAGATACGCAGTATTTT. This encodes CASSFSGGHTDTQYF.